The 20 T cell receptor beta chains listed next were all sequenced from one sample in a study of cytomegalovirus exposure and HLA in healthy donors. PCR used 60 Vbeta primers and 13 Jbeta primers. The repertoire was sequenced with immunoSEQ multiplex PCR; TCRdb's copy has only in-frame clones and lacks some. This table has approximately 210,000 clones, 82% appearing once. Sequencing was done on a sample of PBMCs. These receptors were collected from a man in his forties or fifties in good health and CMV-seropositive.

Only a few counts were recorded for this clone. V is TRBV5-4 and J is TRBJ1-1; tentatively, D is TRBD1 (6 bases). Germline CDR1 SGHNT, CDR2 YYREEE (reference sequence). V was cut by 5 bases and J by 4 bases, with 12 bases left in between. The length of the CDR3 is 13 residues. The CDR3 DNA reads TGTGCCAGCAGACAACAGGGCAGCACTGAAGCTTTCTTT. This translates into CASRQQGSTEAFF.

The gene calls are TRBV19 and TRBJ2-2, with 12 bases identical to TRBD1. The V gene end was trimmed by 4 bases and the J gene end by 4 bases; junction bases not matched to a gene: 4. Germline CDR1 is LNHDA and CDR2 is SQIVND (reference sequence). The length of the CDR3 is 16 residues. The CDR3, as DNA: TGTGCCAGTAGTACGGGGACAGGGGGCAGCACCGGGGAGCTGTTTTTT. This sequence encodes CASSTGTGGSTGELFF. Drawing the rest from reference TRBV19 and TRBJ2-2, the complete variable domain is DGGITQSPKYLFRKEGQNVTLSCEQNLNHDAMYWYRQDPGQGLRLIYYSQIVNDFQKGDIAEGYSVSREKKESFPLTVTSAQKNPTAFYLCASSTGTGGSTGELFFGEGSRLTVL.

The rearrangement links TRBV4-1 to TRBJ2-2; 8 bases fit TRBD1. The CDR3 is made up of 15 amino acids. V trimming: 5 bases; J trimming: 3 bases; junction bases outside the gene matches: 5. Germline values: CDR1 MGHRA, CDR2 YSYEKL. CDR3 in amino acids: CASSRTTGDTGELFF. The CDR3 nucleotides are TGCGCCAGCAGCAGAACGACAGGGGACACCGGGGAGCTGTTTTTT.

This clone was recorded only once. The chain couples TRBV4-1 to TRBJ1-2; 8 nucleotides align to TRBD1. Germline CDR1 and CDR2: MGHRA and YSYEKL. The CDR3 has 17 amino acids. V gave up 0 bases and J gave up 7 bases; unmatched junction bases: 13. The CDR3 nucleotides are TGCGCCAGCAGCCAAGATCCAAGTGGGGGACAGGTCTTTGGCTACACCTTC. Its protein product is CASSQDPSGGQVFGYTF.

The rearrangement uses TRBV5-5 and TRBJ1-5, with 7 bases that match TRBD1. CDR1 SGHKS and CDR2 YYEKEE come from the germline V gene (reference sequence). Losses at the gene ends were 5 bases for V and 2 bases for J; bases not matched to a gene: 4. The length of the CDR3 is 14 residues. CDR3 residues: CASSSGQRNQPQHF. The CDR3, as DNA: TGTGCCAGCAGTTCGGGACAGCGCAATCAGCCCCAGCATTTT. The full variable domain, completed using reference TRBV5-5 and TRBJ1-5, is DAGVTQSPTHLIKTRGQQVTLRCSPISGHKSVSWYQQVLGQGPQFIFQYYEKEERGRGNFPDRFSARQFPNYSSELNVNALLLGDSALYLCASSSGQRNQPQHFGDGTRLSIL.

The chain combines TRBV5-6 with TRBJ1-2; TRBD1 matches at 12 bases. CDR1 and CDR2 (germline): SGHDT, YYEEEE. Trimming at V came to 4 bases and at J to 0 bases, leaving 7 bases not matched to a gene. This CDR3 region has 17 residues. The CDR3 DNA reads as TGTGCCAGCAGCGGGGGACAGGGGGCCCAACCTAACTATGGCTACACCTTC. Protein sequence: CASSGGQGAQPNYGYTF.

V usage is TRBV5-1 and J usage is TRBJ1-2; unclear D gene. V shed 0 bases and J shed 5 bases, with 11 bases lying between them. The CDR3 has 14 residues. Germline CDR1 and CDR2: SGHRS and YFSETQ. The DNA for the CDR3 is TGCGCCAGCAGCTTGGGCCAGGACTATTATGGCTACACCTTC. As protein: CASSLGQDYYGYTF.

This chain connects TRBV7-9 to TRBJ2-3; perhaps TRBD2 as D (6 bases). Germline CDR1 reads SEHNR; CDR2 reads FQNEAQ (reference sequence). This CDR3 is 15 amino acids long. Trimming took off 5 bases at V and 14 bases at J, with 26 bases between the two ends. CDR3 in amino acids: CASSLRDSYRNPAYF. The DNA for the CDR3 is TGTGCCAGCAGCCTCCGGGACTCATATCGAAATCCGGCGTATTTT.

The V call is TRBV10-2, the J call TRBJ1-5, with 7 bases identical to TRBD1. V was clipped by 0 bases and J by 6 bases; unmatched bases: 2. Germline V gives CDR1 WSHSY, CDR2 SAAADI. This CDR3 comprises 14 residues. The CDR3 sequence: CASSESPGGQPQHF. The DNA of the CDR3 is TGCGCCAGCAGTGAGTCCCCAGGGGGTCAGCCCCAGCATTTT.

The gene calls are TRBV15 and TRBJ1-3; D remains ambiguous. The CDR3 consists of 15 residues. CDR1 and CDR2 (germline): LNHNV, YYDKDF (reference sequence). The ends were cut back, 1 base at V and 8 bases at J, with 15 bases in the middle. The CDR3 nucleotides read TGTGCCACCAGCAGAGCAGCGACTCCCGGAGACACCATATATTTT. The encoded protein is CATSRAATPGDTIYF.

V and J are TRBV5-1 and TRBJ2-2; the match to TRBD2 covers 10 bases. The CDR3 spans 16 residues. With V trimmed by 2 bases and J by 4 bases, 5 bases remained unmatched. CDR1 and CDR2 (germline): SGHRS, YFSETQ. The CDR3 coding sequence is TGCGCCAGCAGCTTACTAGCGGGACGGGGCACCGGGGAGCTGTTTTTT. As protein: CASSLLAGRGTGELFF.

This clone was seen only a few times. The J gene is TRBJ2-1, the V gene TRBV6-4; 10 bases line up with TRBD2. This CDR3 spans 15 amino acids. Germline V gene sequence: CDR1 MRHNA, CDR2 SNTAGT. Losses at the gene ends were 3 bases for V and 5 bases for J; bases not matched to a gene: 4. For the CDR3, the DNA is TGTGCCAGCAGTGAAACTAGCGGGGCAAACAATGAGCAGTTCTTC. Amino acid sequence: CASSETSGANNEQFF.

V and J are TRBV27 and TRBJ2-7; the D gene could be TRBD1 or TRBD2 (5 bases each). Germline CDR1 reads MNHEY; CDR2 reads SMNVEV (reference sequence). The CDR3 covers 11 residues. Trimming shortened V by 5 bases and J by 6 bases, and 8 bases separated the two germline ends. In DNA form, the CDR3 reads TGTGCCAGCAGTAATGGGGGCGAGCAGTACGTC. This gives the protein CASSNGGEQYV.

The chain recombines TRBV9 with TRBJ2-1, with 12 bases identical to TRBD2. This CDR3 has 15 amino acids. The junction had 5 bases not matched to a gene; V was cut back by 6 bases and J by 4 bases. The germline gives CDR1 SGDLS, CDR2 YYNGEE. DNA for the CDR3: TGTGCCAGCACCTTTGGGACTAGCGGGTACAATGAGCAGTTCTTC. Protein product: CASTFGTSGYNEQFF. Together with reference TRBV9 and TRBJ2-1, the CDR3 gives the full variable domain: DSGVTQTPKHLITATGQRVTLRCSPRSGDLSVYWYQQSLDQGLQFLIQYYNGEERAKGNILERFSAQQFPDLHSELNLSSLELGDSALYFCASTFGTSGYNEQFFGPGTRLTVL.

The chain couples TRBV6-6 to TRBJ2-3; 11 nucleotides line up with TRBD1. CDR1 is MNHNY and CDR2 is SVGAGI in the germline V gene (reference sequence). The CDR3 extends over 13 amino acids. After removal of 8 bases from V and 4 bases from J, the junction contained 2 bases not matched to a gene. CDR3 coding DNA: TGTGCCAGCCGGGACAGGGGGTCAGATACGCAGTATTTT. It yields the protein CASRDRGSDTQYF.

The V and J genes are TRBV2 and TRBJ1-3, with TRBD1 identical over 8 bases. CDR3 length equals 13 residues. The V segment lost 10 bases and the J segment 3 bases; nucleotides outside the gene matches: 5. In germline, CDR1 is SNHLY, CDR2 FYNNEI. The CDR3 DNA reads TGTGCCAAGACGGACAGGGATGGAAACACCATATATTTT. Amino acid sequence: CAKTDRDGNTIYF.

The chain has TRBV29-1 and TRBJ1-2, with 7 positions matching TRBD1. The CDR3 has 12 residues. Germline V gene data show CDR1 as SQVTM and CDR2 as ANQGSEA. V was pared by 4 bases and J by 8 bases, with 7 bases of the junction left unmatched. The CDR3 here is CSVGQGFWGYTF. CDR3 DNA sequence: TGCAGCGTTGGACAGGGCTTCTGGGGCTACACCTTC.

The V and J genes are TRBV12-5 and TRBJ2-1, with a tentative D call TRBD2 (6 bases). Looked up from germline, CDR1 is LGHNT and CDR2 is FRNRAP. This CDR3 is 14 amino acids long. With 2 bases removed from V and 9 bases from J, the gap between germline ends came to 14 bases. The CDR3 DNA is TGTGCTAGTGGTTTGCAGAGGGGAGCGGGTGAGCAGTTCTTC. Amino acids: CASGLQRGAGEQFF. Combining the CDR3 with reference TRBV12-5 and TRBJ2-1 gives the whole variable domain DARVTQTPRHKVTEMGQEVTMRCQPILGHNTVFWYRQTMMQGLELLAYFRNRAPLDDSGMPKDRFSAEMPDATLATLKIQPSEPRDSAVYFCASGLQRGAGEQFFGPGTRLTVL.

As for this clone: The same CDR3 arises from other DNA sequences in this sample as well. This chain links TRBV7-8 with TRBJ2-7; 7 bases are shared with TRBD1. This CDR3 comprises 16 residues. The J segment lost 0 bases and the V segment lost 9 bases, leaving 14 bases of the junction unmatched. Germline loops: CDR1 SGHVS, CDR2 FQNEAQ. The DNA of the CDR3 is TGTGCCAGTAGCCCCGGGGACAGCCTAAGCTCCTACGAGCAGTACGTC. It encodes CASSPGDSLSSYEQYV.

The rearrangement uses TRBV30 and TRBJ1-5; D gene uncertain. The V and J ends lost 0 bases and 2 bases respectively, with 11 bases between them. Germline V lookup: CDR1 GTSNPN, CDR2 SVGIG (reference sequence). The CDR3 runs 15 residues. CDR3 coding DNA: TGTGCCTGGAGTGTAAGTGGTCAGGGCAATCAGCCCCAGCATTTT. Its protein product is CAWSVSGQGNQPQHF.